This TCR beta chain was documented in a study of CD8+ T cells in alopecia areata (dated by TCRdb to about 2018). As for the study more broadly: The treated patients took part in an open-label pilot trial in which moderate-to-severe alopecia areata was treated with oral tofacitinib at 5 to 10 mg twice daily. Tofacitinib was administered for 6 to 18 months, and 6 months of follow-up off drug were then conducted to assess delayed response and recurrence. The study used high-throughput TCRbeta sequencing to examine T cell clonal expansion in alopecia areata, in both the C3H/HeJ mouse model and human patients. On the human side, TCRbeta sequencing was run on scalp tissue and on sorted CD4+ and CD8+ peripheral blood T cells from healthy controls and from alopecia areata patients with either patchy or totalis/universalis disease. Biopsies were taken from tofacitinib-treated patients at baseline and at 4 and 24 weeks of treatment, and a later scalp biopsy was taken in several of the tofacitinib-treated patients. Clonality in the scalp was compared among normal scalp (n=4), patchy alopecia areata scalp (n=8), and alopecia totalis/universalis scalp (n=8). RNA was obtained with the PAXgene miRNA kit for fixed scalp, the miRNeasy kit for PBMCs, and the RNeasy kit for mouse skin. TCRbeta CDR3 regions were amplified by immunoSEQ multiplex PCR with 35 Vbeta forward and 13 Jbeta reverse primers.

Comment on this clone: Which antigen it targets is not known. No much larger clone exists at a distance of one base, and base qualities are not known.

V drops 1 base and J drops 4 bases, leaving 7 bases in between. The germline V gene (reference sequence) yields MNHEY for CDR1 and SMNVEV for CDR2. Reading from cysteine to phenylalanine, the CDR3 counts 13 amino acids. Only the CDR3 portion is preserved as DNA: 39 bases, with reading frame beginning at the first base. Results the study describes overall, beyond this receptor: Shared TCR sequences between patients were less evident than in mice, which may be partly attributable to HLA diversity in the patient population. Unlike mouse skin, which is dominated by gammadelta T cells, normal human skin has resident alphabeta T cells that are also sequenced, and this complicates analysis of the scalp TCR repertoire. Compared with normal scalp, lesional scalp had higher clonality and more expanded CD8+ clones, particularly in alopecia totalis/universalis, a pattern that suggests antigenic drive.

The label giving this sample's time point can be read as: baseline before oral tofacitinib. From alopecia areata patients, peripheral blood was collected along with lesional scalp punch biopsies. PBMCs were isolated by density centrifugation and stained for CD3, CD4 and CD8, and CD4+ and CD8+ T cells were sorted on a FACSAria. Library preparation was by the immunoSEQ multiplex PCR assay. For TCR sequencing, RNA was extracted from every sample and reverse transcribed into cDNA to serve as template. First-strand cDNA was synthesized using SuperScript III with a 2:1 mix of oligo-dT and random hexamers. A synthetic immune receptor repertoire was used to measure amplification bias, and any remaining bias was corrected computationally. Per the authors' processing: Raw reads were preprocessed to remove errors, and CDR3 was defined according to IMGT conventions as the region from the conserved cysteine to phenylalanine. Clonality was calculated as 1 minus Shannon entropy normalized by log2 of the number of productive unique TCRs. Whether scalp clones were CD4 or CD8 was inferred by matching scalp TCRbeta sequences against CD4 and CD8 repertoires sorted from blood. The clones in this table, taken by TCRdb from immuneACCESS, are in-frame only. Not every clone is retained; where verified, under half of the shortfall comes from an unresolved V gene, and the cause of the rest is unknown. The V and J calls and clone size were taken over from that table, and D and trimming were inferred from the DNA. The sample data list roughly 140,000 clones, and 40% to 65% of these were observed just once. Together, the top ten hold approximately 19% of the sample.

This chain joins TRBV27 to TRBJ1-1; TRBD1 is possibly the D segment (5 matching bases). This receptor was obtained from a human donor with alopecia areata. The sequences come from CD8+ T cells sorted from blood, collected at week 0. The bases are TGTGCCAGCAGTTTATGGCAGGGCACTGAAGCTTTCTTT. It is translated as CASSLWQGTEAFF.